The 23 T cell receptor beta chains below were found in one sample sequenced in a study of Ad26.COV2.S vaccination and SARS-CoV-2 variants. Measured with immunoSEQ multiplex PCR; TCRdb has only the in-frame clones, and not every one. The data contain fewer than 500,000 clones, 75% to 95% of them seen just once; the ten biggest clones take up approximately 12%. Documented treatment: some 20 received Ad26.COV2.S at low or high dose, single or two shots; several received placebo; per-sample allocation not given. Specimen acquisition occurred on day 63 following the initial vaccine or placebo injection. The material sequenced was peripheral blood, taken in a trial of Ad26.COV2.S vaccine versus placebo. These receptors all stem from a person aged 18-60 years who received the Ad26.COV2.S COVID-19 vaccine or a placebo.

The chain couples TRBV7-2 to TRBJ2-3; 7 bases fit TRBD2. With V trimmed by 3 bases and J by 3 bases, 12 bases remained unmatched. This CDR3 has 17 amino acids. Germline V CDR1 and CDR2: SGHTA, FQGNSA. CDR3 DNA: TGTGCCAGCAGCTTTGGAAAACGCGGGAGCGGAACAGATACGCAGTATTTT. This encodes CASSFGKRGSGTDTQYF.

The chain is built from TRBV5-1 and TRBJ2-1; 10 bases fit TRBD2. Germline CDR1 is SGHRS and CDR2 is YFSETQ. V lost 4 bases to trimming and J lost 7 bases; unmatched junction nucleotides: 8. CDR3 size: 15 residues. This CDR3 reads CASSRGTSAPNEQFF. Here the CDR3 DNA reads TGCGCCAGCAGCCGTGGGACTAGCGCGCCAAATGAGCAGTTCTTC. The full variable domain, rest sourced from reference TRBV5-1 and TRBJ2-1, is KAGVTQTPRYLIKTRGQQVTLSCSPISGHRSVSWYQQTPGQGLQFLFEYFSETQRNKGNFPGRFSGRQFSNSRSEMNVSTLELGDSALYLCASSRGTSAPNEQFFGPGTRLTVL.

This clone was seen more than once but under ten times. V is TRBV6-2 or TRBV6-3 and J is TRBJ1-2; TRBD1 agrees at 10 bases. J lost 8 bases, V lost 0 bases, and 0 bases had no gene match. This CDR3 has 13 residues. Per germline, CDR1 MNHEY and CDR2 SVGEGT. Here the CDR3 reads CASSYSTGGGYTF. The CDR3 coding sequence is TGTGCCAGCAGTTACTCGACAGGGGGCGGCTACACCTTC.

The genes are TRBV15 and TRBJ1-3; no firm D call. Germline V gene data show CDR1 as LNHNV and CDR2 as YYDKDF (reference sequence). V was clipped by 0 bases and J by 3 bases, with 9 bases between them. This CDR3 is 15 amino acids long. The CDR3 DNA is TGTGCCACCAGCAGAGAAGGAGGGTTTGGAAACACCATATATTTT. Amino acid sequence: CATSREGGFGNTIYF.

This sequence joins TRBV5-1 and TRBJ2-5, with D unresolved. The CDR3 spans 12 residues. Germline-derived CDR1 and CDR2 are SGHRS and YFSETQ. With 1 base removed from V and 4 bases from J, the gap between germline ends came to 5 bases. The CDR3 region is CASSLLGETQYF. The DNA of the CDR3 is TGCGCCAGCAGCTTGTTAGGAGAGACCCAGTACTTC.

The chain uses TRBV6-5 and TRBJ2-1; D remains ambiguous. Germline values: CDR1 MNHEY, CDR2 SVGAGI. Trimming stripped 8 bases from V and 10 bases from J, with 18 bases between. The CDR3 length is 13 residues. The chain's CDR3 is CASQRYNIGEQFF. CDR3 coding DNA: TGTGCCAGCCAACGATATAACATCGGCGAGCAGTTCTTC.

This chain links TRBV27 with TRBJ2-1; TRBD2 matches at 8 bases. Germline V gene sequence: CDR1 MNHEY, CDR2 SMNVEV (reference sequence). The ends lost 6 bases at V and 5 bases at J; junction bases unmatched: 9. This CDR3 is built from 15 residues. The CDR3 sequence is CASSLPSGSNNEQFF. For the CDR3, the DNA is TGTGCCAGCAGCCTCCCCAGCGGGAGTAACAATGAGCAGTTCTTC.

The chain couples TRBV4-1 to TRBJ2-3; 9 positions match TRBD1. V lost 1 base, J lost 5 bases, and 7 bases stayed unmatched. The CDR3 is made up of 16 amino acids. Per germline, CDR1 MGHRA and CDR2 YSYEKL. The CDR3 DNA reads as TGCGCCAGCAGCCAAGCCCGGACAGGGGCTAAAGATACGCAGTATTTT. As protein: CASSQARTGAKDTQYF.

The chain uses TRBV30 and TRBJ2-7; D ambiguous. Between the trimmed V and J ends, which lost 7 bases and 2 bases, there was a span of 12 bases. The CDR3 sequence is 12 residues long. Germline CDR1 GTSNPN, CDR2 SVGIG (reference sequence). CDR3 sequence reads: CASSGAPYEQYF. The CDR3 region has the DNA TGTGCCTCGTCGGGTGCCCCCTACGAGCAGTACTTC.

V is TRBV11-2 and J is TRBJ2-7; 10 bases map to TRBD1. J lost 3 bases, V lost 6 bases, and 8 bases had no gene match. There are 15 residues in the CDR3. Germline CDR1 and CDR2: SGHAT and FQNNGV. The CDR3: CASSKVTGGVYEQYF. DNA for the CDR3: TGTGCCAGCAGTAAAGTGACAGGGGGCGTCTACGAGCAGTACTTC.

The chain carries TRBV9 and TRBJ2-5, with D possibly TRBD1 on 6 matching bases. There are 14 residues in the CDR3. Germline V gene sequence: CDR1 SGDLS, CDR2 YYNGEE. The germline V and J ends were trimmed by 4 bases and 1 base, with 11 bases remaining between them. CDR3 sequence reads: CASSLGGIQETQYF. For the CDR3, the DNA is TGTGCCAGCAGCCTAGGGGGTATCCAAGAGACCCAGTACTTC.

V gene TRBV5-4 combines with J gene TRBJ2-5; 11 positions agree with TRBD1. Germline V gene sequence: CDR1 SGHNT, CDR2 YYREEE (reference sequence). CDR3 length equals 15 residues. The trim removed 3 bases at V and 5 bases at J, leaving 6 bases unmatched. This CDR3 reads CASSSGQGAGETQYF. CDR3 in DNA: TGTGCCAGCAGCTCAGGACAGGGGGCAGGGGAGACCCAGTACTTC.

The rearrangement uses TRBV6-4 and TRBJ2-3, with D perhaps matching TRBD2 (7 bases). The CDR3 covers 14 residues. Germline V CDR1 and CDR2: MRHNA, SNTAGT. V gave up 0 bases and J gave up 4 bases, with 8 bases separating them. CDR3 sequence: CASSDSGGPDTQYF. The CDR3 DNA reads TGTGCCAGCAGTGACTCGGGGGGGCCAGATACGCAGTATTTT.

This chain connects TRBV9 to TRBJ2-1; D might be TRBD2 (6 bases). Trimming pared 3 bases from V and 4 bases from J, leaving 14 bases between. Germline-derived CDR1 and CDR2 are SGDLS and YYNGEE. The CDR3 totals 15 residues. CDR3 bases: TGTGCCAGCAGCGCCACTAGCAGGACGTACAATGAGCAGTTCTTC. Its protein is CASSATSRTYNEQFF.

The chain links TRBV5-6 to TRBJ2-5; either TRBD1 or TRBD2 may fit D (5 bases each). This CDR3 comprises 14 residues. The ends were cut back, 3 bases at V and 2 bases at J, with 11 bases in the middle. Germline lookup yields CDR1 SGHDT and CDR2 YYEEEE. As DNA, the CDR3 is TGTGCCAGCAGCTGGCCGGGGCTACAAGAGACCCAGTACTTC. Amino acid sequence: CASSWPGLQETQYF.

CDR3 nucleotides: TGTGCCAGCCGTTATCCTGTCCCCTACGAGCAGTACTTC. Translating gives CASRYPVPYEQYF. This sequence joins TRBV2 and TRBJ2-7; no firm D call. Trimming removed 8 bases at V and 2 bases at J, with 13 bases between. Germline CDR1 and CDR2: SNHLY and FYNNEI. There are 13 residues in the CDR3.

This chain uses TRBV9 with TRBJ2-5, with 10 bases fitting TRBD2. This CDR3 is built from 17 residues. CDR1 SGDLS and CDR2 YYNGEE come from the germline V gene. Trimming cost V 0 bases and J 0 bases; bases outside gene matches: 5. The CDR3 reads CASSVAPLAGHQETQYF. The CDR3 DNA reads TGTGCCAGCAGCGTAGCCCCACTAGCGGGGCACCAAGAGACCCAGTACTTC.

The rearrangement joins TRBV19 to TRBJ1-3; no clear D gene. Looked up from germline, CDR1 is LNHDA and CDR2 is SQIVND (reference sequence). CDR3 length: 14 amino acids. Between the trimmed V and J ends, which lost 6 bases and 2 bases, there was a span of 11 bases. CDR3 coding DNA: TGTGCCAGTAGGCCCCCCCTCCCTGGAAACACCATATATTTT. Its protein product is CASRPPLPGNTIYF.

In DNA, the CDR3 is TGTGCCAGCAGCTTTTTCGCTAGCGGGAGTGAGACCCAGTACTTC. This translates into CASSFFASGSETQYF. The V gene is TRBV11-2, the J gene TRBJ2-5; 10 bases agree with TRBD2. J was trimmed by 5 bases and V by 3 bases; bases with no gene match: 6. CDR1 is SGHAT and CDR2 is FQNNGV in the germline V gene. The CDR3 contains 15 residues.

The chain couples TRBV16 to TRBJ2-7, with D possibly TRBD1 on 5 matching bases. The CDR3 is 16 residues long. V was shortened by 2 bases and J by 3 bases, with 17 bases between the two germline ends. From germline, CDR1 is KGHSY and CDR2 FQNENV. CDR3 nucleotide sequence: TGTGCCAGCAGCCAAGGGGCTCCACCTCAAAACTACGAGCAGTACTTC. Translated: CASSQGAPPQNYEQYF. The full variable domain, completed using reference TRBV16 and TRBJ2-7, is GEEVAQTPKHLVRGEGQKAKLYCAPIKGHSYVFWYQQVLKNEFKFLISFQNENVFDETGMPKERFSAKCLPNSPCSLEIQATKLEDSAVYFCASSQGAPPQNYEQYFGPGTRLTVT.

This clone was seen only once. V and J are TRBV19 and TRBJ1-1, with no clear D. Per the germline V gene, CDR1 is LNHDA and CDR2 is SQIVND (reference sequence). The CDR3 has 15 amino acids. Between the trimmed V and J ends, which lost 0 bases and 1 base, there was a span of 9 bases. CDR3 amino acids: CASSIERGANTEAFF. The CDR3 nucleotides read TGTGCCAGTAGTATAGAGCGGGGAGCGAACACTGAAGCTTTCTTT.

The sample holds one count of this clone. Other DNA sequences in the sample encode the same CDR3. The rearrangement joins TRBV12-3 or TRBV12-4 to TRBJ1-1; no clear D. Deletions cut 2 bases from V and 2 bases from J, with 6 bases between. There are 13 residues in the CDR3. The CDR3 sequence is CASSLTGNTEAFF. The CDR3 DNA follows: TGTGCCAGCAGTTTAACGGGAAACACTGAAGCTTTCTTT.

The CDR3 sequence is CASSQSSGKNEQFF. In nucleotides, the CDR3 is TGTGCCAGCAGCCAATCTAGCGGCAAAAATGAGCAGTTCTTC. The chain combines TRBV3-1 (or the pseudogene TRBV3-2) with TRBJ2-1, with 7 positions matching TRBD2. Germline V gene lookup returns CDR1 LGHDT and CDR2 YNNKEL (reference sequence). This CDR3 is 14 amino acids long. V gave up 2 bases and J gave up 7 bases; unmatched junction bases: 5.